A selection of T cell receptor beta chains follows, all from one sample in a study of OX40 agonist ivuxolimab in advanced cancers. Here immunoSEQ multiplex PCR was the method, and the copy in TCRdb shows in-frame clones only, minus some. The sample has tens of thousands of clones, about four fifths seen once. The material was CD4+ or CD8+ T cells sorted from blood, obtained in a trial of the OX40 agonist ivuxolimab. These receptor sequences come from an adult with an advanced solid tumor such as melanoma, head and neck, liver or kidney cancer. Both conserved end residues are part of each CDR3. D genes are given only for firm matches. Not every row has a clone size; where given, it reads once, few, many or a size class.

>TRBV6-5|.|.|TRBJ2-7
CASSYSHLYEQYF
TGTGCCAGCAGTTACTCTCACCTCTACGAGCAGTACTTC
>TRBV18|.|.|TRBJ1-1
CASSPPAGVGTEAFF
TGTGCCAGCTCACCTCCTGCGGGAGTGGGCACTGAAGCTTTCTTT
>TRBV6-1|.|many|TRBJ2-6
CASSDSGANVLTF
TGTGCCAGCAGTGACTCTGGGGCCAACGTCCTGACTTTC
>TRBV7-2|.|.|TRBJ2-7
CASSLAGVMGDEQYF
TGTGCCAGCAGCTTAGCAGGGGTAATGGGGGACGAGCAGTACTTC
>TRBV28|.|few|TRBJ1-2
CASSFLGGDGYTF
TGTGCCAGCAGTTTCCTTGGGGGGGATGGCTACACCTTC
>TRBV28|TRBD1|.|TRBJ2-1
CASSLSDRTITFF
TGTGCCAGCAGTTTATCGGACAGGACGATTACCTTCTTC
>TRBV7-3|TRBD1|few|TRBJ2-5
CASSATSGQQETQYF
TGTGCCAGCAGCGCAACCTCGGGACAGCAAGAGACCCAGTACTTC
>TRBV19|.|.|TRBJ2-3
CASSTPGRDDTQYF
TGTGCCAGTAGTACCCCCGGCAGGGACGATACGCAGTATTTT
>TRBV21-1|.|.|TRBJ2-3
CAPPNTQYF
TGTGCCCCGCCTAATACGCAGTATTTT
>TRBV14|TRBD2|.|TRBJ2-1
CASSQAWGGVNEQFF
TGTGCCAGCAGCCAAGCTTGGGGGGGGGTCAATGAGCAGTTCTTC
>TRBV7-9|TRBD2|.|TRBJ2-5
CASSPGRHRGREQYF
TGTGCCAGCAGCCCGGGTCGACACCGGGGGAGGGAGCAGTACTTC
>TRBV5-1|TRBD2|.|TRBJ2-5
CASTPGGPQETQYF
TGCGCCAGCACCCCGGGAGGGCCCCAAGAGACCCAGTACTTC
>TRBV6-5|TRBD2|.|TRBJ2-1
CASSSLVAGSNEQFF
TGTGCCAGCAGTTCCTTGGTAGCGGGAAGCAATGAGCAGTTCTTC
>TRBV28|.|.|TRBJ1-4
CASSLEGLSPTNEKLFF
TGTGCCAGCAGTTTAGAGGGGTTAAGTCCAACTAATGAAAAACTGTTTTTT
>TRBV29-1|TRBD1|few|TRBJ2-3
CSVGTVSSTDTQYF
TGCAGCGTAGGGACAGTTTCTAGCACAGATACGCAGTATTTT
>TRBV10-1|.|.|TRBJ2-5
CASSENGETQYF
TGCGCCAGCAGTGAGAATGGTGAGACCCAGTACTTC
>TRBV11-2|.|.|TRBJ2-2
CASSLEWLNTGELFF
TGTGCCAGCAGCTTAGAGTGGCTGAACACCGGGGAGCTGTTTTTT